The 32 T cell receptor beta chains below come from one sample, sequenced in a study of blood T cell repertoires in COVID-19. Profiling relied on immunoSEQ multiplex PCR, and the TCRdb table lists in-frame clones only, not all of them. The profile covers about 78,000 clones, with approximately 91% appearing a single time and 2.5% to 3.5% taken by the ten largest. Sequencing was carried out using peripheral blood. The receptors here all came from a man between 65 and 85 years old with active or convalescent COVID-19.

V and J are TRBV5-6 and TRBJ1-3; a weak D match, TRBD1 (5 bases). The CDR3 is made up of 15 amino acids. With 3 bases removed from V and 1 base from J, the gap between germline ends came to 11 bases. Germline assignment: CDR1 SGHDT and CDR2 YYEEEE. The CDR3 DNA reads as TGTGCCAGCAGCTCTCGGTCAGGGTCTGGAAACACCATATATTTT. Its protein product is CASSSRSGSGNTIYF.

CDR3 DNA sequence: TGTGCCAGTCGACTAGCGGGAGTGACTGGGGAGCTGTTTTTT. Translating it yields CASRLAGVTGELFF. The V call is TRBV6-6, the J call TRBJ2-2, with 12 bases matching TRBD2. Trimming removed 9 bases from V and 8 bases from J; junction bases left unmatched: 7. The CDR3 extends over 14 amino acids. Germline V gene data show CDR1 as MNHNY and CDR2 as SVGAGI (reference sequence).

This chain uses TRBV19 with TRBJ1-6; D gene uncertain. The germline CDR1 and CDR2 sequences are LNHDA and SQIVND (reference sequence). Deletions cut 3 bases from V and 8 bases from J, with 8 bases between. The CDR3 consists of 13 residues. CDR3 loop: CASSIGMDSPLHF. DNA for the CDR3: TGTGCCAGTAGTATCGGGATGGATTCACCCCTCCACTTT.

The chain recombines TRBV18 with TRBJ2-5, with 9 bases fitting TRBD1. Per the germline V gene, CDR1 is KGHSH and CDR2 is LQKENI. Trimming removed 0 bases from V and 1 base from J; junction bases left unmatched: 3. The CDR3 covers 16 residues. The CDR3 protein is CASSPPETGGQETQYF. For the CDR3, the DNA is TGTGCCAGCTCACCACCGGAGACAGGGGGCCAAGAGACCCAGTACTTC.

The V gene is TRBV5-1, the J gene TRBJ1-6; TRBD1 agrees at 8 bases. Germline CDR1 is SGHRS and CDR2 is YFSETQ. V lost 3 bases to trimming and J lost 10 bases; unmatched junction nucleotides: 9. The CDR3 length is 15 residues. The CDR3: CASSSLGDRTSPLHF. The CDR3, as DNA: TGCGCCAGCAGCTCCCTCGGGGACAGGACCTCACCCCTCCACTTT.

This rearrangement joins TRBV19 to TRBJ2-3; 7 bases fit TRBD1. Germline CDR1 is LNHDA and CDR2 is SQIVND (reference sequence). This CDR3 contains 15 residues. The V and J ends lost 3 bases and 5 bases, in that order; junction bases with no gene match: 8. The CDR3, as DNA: TGTGCCAGTAGTATGGGACAGCCCTCGGGAGATACGCAGTATTTT. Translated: CASSMGQPSGDTQYF.

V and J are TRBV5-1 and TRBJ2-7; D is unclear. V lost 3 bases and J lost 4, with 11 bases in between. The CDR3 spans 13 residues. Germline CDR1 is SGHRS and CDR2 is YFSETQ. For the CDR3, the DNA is TGCGCCAGCAGCTGGAATGGGCAGTACGAGCAGTACTTC. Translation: CASSWNGQYEQYF.

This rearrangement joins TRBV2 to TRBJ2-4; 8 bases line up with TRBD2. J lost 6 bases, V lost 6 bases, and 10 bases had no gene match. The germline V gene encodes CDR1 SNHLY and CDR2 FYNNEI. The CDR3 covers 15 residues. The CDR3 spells CASRTSEGAGNIQYF. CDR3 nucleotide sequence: TGTGCCAGCAGGACTAGCGAGGGTGCGGGAAACATTCAGTACTTC.

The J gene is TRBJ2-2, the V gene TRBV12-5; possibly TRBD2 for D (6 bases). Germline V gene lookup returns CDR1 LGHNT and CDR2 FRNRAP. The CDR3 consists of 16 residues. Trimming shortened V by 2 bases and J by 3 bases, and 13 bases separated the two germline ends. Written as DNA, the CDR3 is TGTGCTAGTGGTTTGATAAGGAGGAGGGACACCGGGGAGCTGTTTTTT. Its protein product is CASGLIRRRDTGELFF.

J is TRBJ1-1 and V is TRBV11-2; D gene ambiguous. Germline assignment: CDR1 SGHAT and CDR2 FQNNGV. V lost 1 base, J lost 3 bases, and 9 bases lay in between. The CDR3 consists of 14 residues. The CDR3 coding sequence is TGTGCCAGCAGCTTAGGAGCGGTCTACACTGAAGCTTTCTTT. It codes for CASSLGAVYTEAFF.

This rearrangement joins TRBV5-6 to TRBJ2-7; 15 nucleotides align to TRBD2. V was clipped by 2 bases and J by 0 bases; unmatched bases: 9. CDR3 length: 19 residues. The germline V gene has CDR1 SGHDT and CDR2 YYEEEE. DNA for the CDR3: TGTGCCAGCAGCTTCAGCAGGGGGACTAGCGGGAGGTTCTCCTACGAGCAGTACTTC. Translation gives CASSFSRGTSGRFSYEQYF.

CDR3 sequence: CASSSRTTGRKYNEQFF. The CDR3 DNA reads as TGTGCCAGCAGCTCCCGAACGACAGGGAGGAAGTACAATGAGCAGTTCTTC. The V gene is TRBV11-2, the J gene TRBJ2-1, with D maybe TRBD1 (7 bases). CDR1 SGHAT and CDR2 FQNNGV come from the germline V gene. Trimming removed 4 bases at V and 4 bases at J, with 20 bases between. The length of the CDR3 is 17 residues.

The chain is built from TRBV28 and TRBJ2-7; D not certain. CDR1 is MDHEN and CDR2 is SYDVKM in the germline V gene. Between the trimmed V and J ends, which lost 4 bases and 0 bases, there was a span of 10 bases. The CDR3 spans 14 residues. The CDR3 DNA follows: TGTGCCAGCAGTTCTTGGTCCTACTCCTACGAGCAGTACTTC. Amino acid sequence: CASSSWSYSYEQYF. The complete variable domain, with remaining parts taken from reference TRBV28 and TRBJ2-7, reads DVKVTQSSRYLVKRTGEKVFLECVQDMDHENMFWYRQDPGLGLRLIYFSYDVKMKEKGDIPEGYSVSREKKERFSLILESASTNQTSMYLCASSSWSYSYEQYFGPGTRLTVT.

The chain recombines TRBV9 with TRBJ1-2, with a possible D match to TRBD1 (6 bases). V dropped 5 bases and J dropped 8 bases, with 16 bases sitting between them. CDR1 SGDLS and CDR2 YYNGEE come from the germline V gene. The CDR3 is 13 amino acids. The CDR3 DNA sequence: TGTGCCAGCAGTTTTCGGGACAATGCAGGCTACACCTTC. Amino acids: CASSFRDNAGYTF.

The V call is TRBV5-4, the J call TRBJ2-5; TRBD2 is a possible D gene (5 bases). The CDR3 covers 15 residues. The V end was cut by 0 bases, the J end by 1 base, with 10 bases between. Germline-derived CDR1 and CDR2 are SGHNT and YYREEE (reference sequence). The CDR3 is CASSLGGQPQETQYF. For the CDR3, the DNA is TGTGCCAGCAGCTTGGGAGGGCAGCCCCAAGAGACCCAGTACTTC.

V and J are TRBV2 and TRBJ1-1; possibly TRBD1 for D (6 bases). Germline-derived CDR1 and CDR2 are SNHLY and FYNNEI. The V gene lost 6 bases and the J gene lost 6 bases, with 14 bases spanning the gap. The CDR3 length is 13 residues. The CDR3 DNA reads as TGTGCCAGCAGGCCCACCGGGACACCTGAAGCTTTCTTT. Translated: CASRPTGTPEAFF.

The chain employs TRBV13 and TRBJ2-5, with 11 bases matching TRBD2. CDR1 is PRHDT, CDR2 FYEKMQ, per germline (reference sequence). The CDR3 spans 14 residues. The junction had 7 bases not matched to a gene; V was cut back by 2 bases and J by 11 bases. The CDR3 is CASSLITSGGVQYF. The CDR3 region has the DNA TGTGCCAGCAGCTTAATCACTAGCGGGGGAGTTCAGTACTTC.

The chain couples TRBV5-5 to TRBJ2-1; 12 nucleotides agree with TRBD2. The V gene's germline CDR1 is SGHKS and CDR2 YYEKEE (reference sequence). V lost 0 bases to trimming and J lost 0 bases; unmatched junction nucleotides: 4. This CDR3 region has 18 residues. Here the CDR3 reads CASSLAVTSGSSYNEQFF. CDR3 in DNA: TGTGCCAGCAGCTTGGCCGTGACTAGCGGGAGCTCCTACAATGAGCAGTTCTTC.

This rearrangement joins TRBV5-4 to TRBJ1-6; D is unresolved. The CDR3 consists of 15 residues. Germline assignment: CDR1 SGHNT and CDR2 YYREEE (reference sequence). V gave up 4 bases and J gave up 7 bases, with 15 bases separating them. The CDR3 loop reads CASSPNGGNNSPLHF. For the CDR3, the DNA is TGTGCCAGCAGCCCAAACGGAGGGAACAATTCACCCCTCCACTTT.

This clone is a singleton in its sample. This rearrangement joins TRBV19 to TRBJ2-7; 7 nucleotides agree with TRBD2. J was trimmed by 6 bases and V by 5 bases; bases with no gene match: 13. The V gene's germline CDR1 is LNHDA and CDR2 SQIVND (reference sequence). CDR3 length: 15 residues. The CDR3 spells CASSEGRAPIGEQYF. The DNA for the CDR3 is TGTGCCAGTAGTGAGGGGAGGGCCCCTATAGGCGAGCAGTACTTC.

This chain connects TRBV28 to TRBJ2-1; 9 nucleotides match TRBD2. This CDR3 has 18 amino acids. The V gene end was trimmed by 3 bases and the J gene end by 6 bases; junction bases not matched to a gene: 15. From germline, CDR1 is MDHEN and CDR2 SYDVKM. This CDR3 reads CASSFRARASGILNEQFF. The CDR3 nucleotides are TGTGCCAGCAGTTTCAGGGCGAGGGCTAGCGGGATTCTCAATGAGCAGTTCTTC.

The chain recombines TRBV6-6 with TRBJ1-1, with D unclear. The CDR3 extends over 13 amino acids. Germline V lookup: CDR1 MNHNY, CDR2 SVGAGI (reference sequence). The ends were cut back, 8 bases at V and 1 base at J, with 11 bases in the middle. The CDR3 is CASLSTRNTEAFF. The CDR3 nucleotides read TGTGCCAGCCTCTCGACACGGAACACTGAAGCTTTCTTT.

CDR3 coding DNA: TGCGCCAGCAGCCACACTGAGGGTGAAAAACTGTTTTTT. It specifies CASSHTEGEKLFF. This rearrangement joins TRBV4-1 to TRBJ1-4; D unresolved. V was trimmed by 3 bases and J by 7 bases, leaving 9 bases between them. There are 13 residues in the CDR3. Germline lookup yields CDR1 MGHRA and CDR2 YSYEKL.

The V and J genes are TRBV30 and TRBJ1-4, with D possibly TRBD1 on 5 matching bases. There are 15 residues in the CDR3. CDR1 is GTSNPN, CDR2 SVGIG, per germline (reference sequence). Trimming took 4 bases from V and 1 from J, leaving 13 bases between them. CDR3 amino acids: CAWTTRGGTNEKLFF. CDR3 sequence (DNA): TGTGCCTGGACCACCCGGGGGGGAACTAATGAAAAACTGTTTTTT. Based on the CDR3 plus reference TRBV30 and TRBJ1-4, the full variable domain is SQTIHQWPATLVQPVGSPLSLECTVEGTSNPNLYWYRQAAGRGLQLLFYSVGIGQISSEVPQNLSASRPQDRQFILSSKKLLLSDSGFYLCAWTTRGGTNEKLFFGSGTQLSVL.

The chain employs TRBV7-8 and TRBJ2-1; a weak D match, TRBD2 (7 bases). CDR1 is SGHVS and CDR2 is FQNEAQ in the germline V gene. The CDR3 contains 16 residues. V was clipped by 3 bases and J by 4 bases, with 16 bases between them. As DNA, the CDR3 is TGTGCCAGCAGCTTCGCTGCGGGGGCCGGATACAATGAGCAGTTCTTC. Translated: CASSFAAGAGYNEQFF.

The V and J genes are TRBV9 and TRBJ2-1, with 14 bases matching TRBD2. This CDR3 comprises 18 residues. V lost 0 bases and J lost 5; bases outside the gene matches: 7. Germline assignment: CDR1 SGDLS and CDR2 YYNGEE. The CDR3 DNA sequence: TGTGCCAGCAGCGTAGCAGGGACTAGCGGGAGAGGGGACAATGAGCAGTTCTTC. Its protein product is CASSVAGTSGRGDNEQFF.

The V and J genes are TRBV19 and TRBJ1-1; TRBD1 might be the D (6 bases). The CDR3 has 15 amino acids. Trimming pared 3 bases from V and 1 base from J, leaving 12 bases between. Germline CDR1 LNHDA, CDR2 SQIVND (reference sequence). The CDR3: CASSIQAGANTEAFF. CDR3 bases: TGTGCCAGTAGTATTCAGGCAGGGGCGAACACTGAAGCTTTCTTT.

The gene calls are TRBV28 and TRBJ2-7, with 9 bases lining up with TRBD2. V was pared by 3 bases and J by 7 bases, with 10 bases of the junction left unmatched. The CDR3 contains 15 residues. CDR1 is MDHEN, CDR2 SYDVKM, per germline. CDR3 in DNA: TGTGCCAGCAGTTTCGGAGTGGCGGGAGGGTTGGAGCAGTACTTC. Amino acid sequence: CASSFGVAGGLEQYF.

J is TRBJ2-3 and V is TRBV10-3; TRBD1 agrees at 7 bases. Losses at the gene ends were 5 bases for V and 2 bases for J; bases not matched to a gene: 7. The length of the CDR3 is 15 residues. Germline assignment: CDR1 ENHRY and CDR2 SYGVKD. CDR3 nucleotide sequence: TGTGCCATCAGTCCGGGACAGAGAACCACAGATACGCAGTATTTT. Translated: CAISPGQRTTDTQYF.

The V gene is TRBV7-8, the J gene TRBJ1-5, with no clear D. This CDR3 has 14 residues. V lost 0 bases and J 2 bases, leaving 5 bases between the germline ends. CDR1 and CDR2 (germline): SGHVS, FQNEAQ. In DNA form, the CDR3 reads TGTGCCAGCAGCTTAGCGAGTGGCAATCAGCCCCAGCATTTT. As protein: CASSLASGNQPQHF.

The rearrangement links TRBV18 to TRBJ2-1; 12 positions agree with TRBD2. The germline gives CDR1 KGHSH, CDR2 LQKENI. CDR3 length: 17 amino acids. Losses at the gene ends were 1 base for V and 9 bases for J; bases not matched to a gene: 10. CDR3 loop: CASSPLTSGRRAPEQFF. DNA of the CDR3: TGTGCCAGCTCACCACTGACTAGCGGGAGAAGGGCCCCTGAGCAGTTCTTC.

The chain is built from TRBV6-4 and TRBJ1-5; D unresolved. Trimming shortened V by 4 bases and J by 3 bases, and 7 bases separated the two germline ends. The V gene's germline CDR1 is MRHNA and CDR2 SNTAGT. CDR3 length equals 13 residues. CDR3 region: CASSAESNQPQHF. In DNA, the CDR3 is TGTGCCAGCAGTGCAGAATCCAATCAGCCCCAGCATTTT.